This TCR beta chain was identified during a study of technical replicates of blood from a few donors. TCRdb keeps only in-frame clones here, not all; method: immunoSEQ multiplex PCR. This sample has 60,000 to 90,000 clones, with roughly 93% found just once. The length of the CDR3 is 15 residues. After removal of 3 bases from V and 0 bases from J, the junction contained 4 bases not matched to a gene. The V gene's germline CDR1 is MGHRA and CDR2 YSYEKL. The source of this sequence is a human donor in good health. This rearrangement joins TRBV4-1 to TRBJ2-5, with 7 bases matching TRBD2. The sequenced sample was T cells isolated from PBMCs. CDR3 coding DNA: TGCGCCAGCAGCCAGGGAGGGCAGTACCAAGAGACCCAGTACTTC. Protein product: CASSQGGQYQETQYF.